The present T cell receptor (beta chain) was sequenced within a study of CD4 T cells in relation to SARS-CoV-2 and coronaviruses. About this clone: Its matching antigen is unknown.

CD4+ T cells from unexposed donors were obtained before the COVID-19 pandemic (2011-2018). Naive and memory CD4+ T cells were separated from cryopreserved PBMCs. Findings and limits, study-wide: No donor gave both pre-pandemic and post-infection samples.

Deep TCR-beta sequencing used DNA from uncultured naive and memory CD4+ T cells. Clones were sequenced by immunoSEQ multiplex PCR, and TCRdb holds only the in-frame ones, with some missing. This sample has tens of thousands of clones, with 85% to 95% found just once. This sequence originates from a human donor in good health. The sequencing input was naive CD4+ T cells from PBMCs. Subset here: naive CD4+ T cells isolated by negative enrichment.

The CDR3: CSVADYEQYF. The CDR3 DNA reads TGCAGCGTGGCAGACTACGAGCAGTACTTC. This chain connects TRBV29-1 to TRBJ2-7; D is unresolved. Germline loops: CDR1 SQVTM, CDR2 ANQGSEA. V gave up 6 bases and J gave up 3 bases, with 6 bases separating them. This CDR3 has 10 residues.